The T cell receptor beta chain under discussion was sequenced for a study of OX40 agonist ivuxolimab in advanced cancers. Study conclusions and caveats: With doses of 0.1 to 3.0 mg/kg, CD4+ and CD8+ blood T cells had undergone clonal expansion by week 6. Low levels of normalized T-cell clonal expansion also appeared in some nonresponders. The authors did not determine the antigen specificity of the expanded peripheral T cells.

CDR3 length: 15 amino acids. Trimming cost V 2 bases and J 6 bases, with 13 bases left between them. The germline V gene has CDR1 SEHNR and CDR2 FQNEAQ (reference sequence). On this clone: What it binds is unknown.

Sequencing was performed with immunoSEQ multiplex PCR; in TCRdb, only in-frame clones are kept and a portion is missing. The sample yields tens of thousands of clones, around 82% seen once. On cycle 4 day 1 and cycle 7 day 1, as well as at baseline, blood was sampled. The gene calls are TRBV7-9 and TRBJ2-2; possible D gene TRBD1, 6 bases. The sequences come from CD4+ or CD8+ T cells sorted from blood, collected in a trial of the OX40 agonist ivuxolimab. This sequence was found in an adult with an advanced solid tumor such as melanoma, head and neck, liver or kidney cancer. In DNA form, the CDR3 reads TGTGCCAGCAGCTTACTAGCCTCAGGGGCCGGGGAGCTGTTTTTT. Translating gives CASSLLASGAGELFF.